This T cell receptor beta chain stems from a study of cytomegalovirus exposure and HLA in healthy donors. Study observations and caveats: Sequencing likely generated an artifact that appeared as a cluster of highly shared sequence variants. Earlier results showed most TCR beta V segments being productive about 90% or about 30% of the time. Later analysis demonstrated an association between a missense DCLRE1C variant and TCR beta V- and J-gene trimming.

The PCR employed 60 Vbeta primers together with 13 Jbeta primers. Some clones are missing from TCRdb's copy, which holds only in-frame ones; the method was immunoSEQ multiplex PCR. Of some 170,000 clones in the sample, roughly 76% were seen once. A few counts support this clone. Its target is unknown. The donors (healthy individuals) were bone marrow donors. V lost 6 bases and J 7 bases, leaving 16 bases between the germline ends. Germline V gene data show CDR1 as LNHDA and CDR2 as SQIVND (reference sequence). The CDR3 length is 15 residues. This clonotype originated in a woman under 30 in good health and CMV-seropositive. The material sequenced was PBMCs. The V and J genes are TRBV19 and TRBJ1-6, with a weak D call TRBD1 (6 bases). In DNA, the CDR3 is TGTGCCAGTAGCCCTGTCAGGGGCGAAAATTCACCCCTCCACTTT. The encoded protein is CASSPVRGENSPLHF.